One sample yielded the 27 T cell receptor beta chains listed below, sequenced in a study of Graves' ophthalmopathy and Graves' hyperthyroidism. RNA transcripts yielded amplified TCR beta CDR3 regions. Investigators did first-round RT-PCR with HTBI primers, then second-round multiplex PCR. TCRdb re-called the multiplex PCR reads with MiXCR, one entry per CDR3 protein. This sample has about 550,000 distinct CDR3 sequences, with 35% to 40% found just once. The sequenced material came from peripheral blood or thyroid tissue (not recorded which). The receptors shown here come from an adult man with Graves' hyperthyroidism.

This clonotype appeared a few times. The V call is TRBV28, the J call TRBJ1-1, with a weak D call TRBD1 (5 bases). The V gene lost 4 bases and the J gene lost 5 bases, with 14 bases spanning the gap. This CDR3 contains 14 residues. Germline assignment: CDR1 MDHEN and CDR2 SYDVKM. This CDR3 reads CASSSLRGKTEAFF. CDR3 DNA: TGTGCCAGCAGTTCACTTCGGGGGAAGACTGAAGCTTTCTTT.

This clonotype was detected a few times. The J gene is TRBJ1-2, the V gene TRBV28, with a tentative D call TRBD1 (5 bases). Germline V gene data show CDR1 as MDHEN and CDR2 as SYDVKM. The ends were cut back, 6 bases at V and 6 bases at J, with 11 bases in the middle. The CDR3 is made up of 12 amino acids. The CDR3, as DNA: TGTGCCAGCAGGCAGGGAGGCGATGGCTACACCTTC. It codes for CASRQGGDGYTF.

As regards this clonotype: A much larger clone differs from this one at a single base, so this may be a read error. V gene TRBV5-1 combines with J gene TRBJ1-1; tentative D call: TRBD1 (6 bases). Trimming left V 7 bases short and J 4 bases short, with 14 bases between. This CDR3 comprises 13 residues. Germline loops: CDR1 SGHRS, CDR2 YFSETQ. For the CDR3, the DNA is TGCGCCAGCCGAATTGGCAGGGGCACTGAAGCTTTCTTT. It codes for CASRIGRGTEAFF. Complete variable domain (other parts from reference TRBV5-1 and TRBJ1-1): KAGVTQTPRYLIKTRGQQVTLSCSPISGHRSVSWYQQTPGQGLQFLFEYFSETQRNKGNFPGRFSGRQFSNSRSEMNVSTLELGDSALYLCASRIGRGTEAFFGQGTRLTVV.

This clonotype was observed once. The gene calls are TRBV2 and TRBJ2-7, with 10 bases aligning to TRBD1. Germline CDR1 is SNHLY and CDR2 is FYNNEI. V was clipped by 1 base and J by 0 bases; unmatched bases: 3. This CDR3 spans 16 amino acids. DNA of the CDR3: TGTGCCAGCAGTGAAGAGGGACAGGGGAGCTCCTACGAGCAGTACTTC. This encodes CASSEEGQGSSYEQYF.

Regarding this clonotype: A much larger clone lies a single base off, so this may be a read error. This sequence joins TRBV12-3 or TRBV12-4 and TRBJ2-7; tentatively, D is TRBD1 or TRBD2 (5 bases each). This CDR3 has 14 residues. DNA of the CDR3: TGTGCCAGCAGTCCGCGAGGGACGGACGGCGAGCAGTGCTTC. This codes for CASSPRGTDGEQCF.

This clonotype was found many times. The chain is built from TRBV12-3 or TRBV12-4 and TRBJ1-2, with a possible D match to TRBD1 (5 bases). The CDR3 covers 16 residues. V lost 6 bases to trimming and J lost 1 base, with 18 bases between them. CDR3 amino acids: CASSPPIGVDNYGYTF. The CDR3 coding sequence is TGTGCCAGCAGCCCCCCCATAGGGGTGGATAACTATGGCTACACCTTC.

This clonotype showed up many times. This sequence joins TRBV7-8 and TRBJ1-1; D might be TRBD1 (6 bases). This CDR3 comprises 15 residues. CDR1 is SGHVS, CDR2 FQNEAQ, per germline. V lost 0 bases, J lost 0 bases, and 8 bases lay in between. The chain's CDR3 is CASSLATGLNTEAFF. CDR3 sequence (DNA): TGTGCCAGCAGCTTAGCAACAGGGCTGAACACTGAAGCTTTCTTT.

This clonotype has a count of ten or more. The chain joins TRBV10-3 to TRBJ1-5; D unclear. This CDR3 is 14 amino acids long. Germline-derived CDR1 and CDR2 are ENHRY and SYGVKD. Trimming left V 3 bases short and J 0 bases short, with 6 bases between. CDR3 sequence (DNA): TGTGCCATCAGTGACAGGATTAGCAATCAGCCCCAGCATTTT. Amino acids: CAISDRISNQPQHF.

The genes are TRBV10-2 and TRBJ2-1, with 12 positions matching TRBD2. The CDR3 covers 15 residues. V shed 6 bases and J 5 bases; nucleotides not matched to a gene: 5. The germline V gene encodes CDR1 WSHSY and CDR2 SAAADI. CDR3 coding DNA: TGCGCCAGCAGGTTGACTAGCGGGGGAAACAATGAGCAGTTCTTC. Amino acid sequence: CASRLTSGGNNEQFF.

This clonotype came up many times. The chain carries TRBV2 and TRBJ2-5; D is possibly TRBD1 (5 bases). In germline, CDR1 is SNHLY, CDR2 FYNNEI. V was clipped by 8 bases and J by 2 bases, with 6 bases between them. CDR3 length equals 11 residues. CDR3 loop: CASDRQETQYF. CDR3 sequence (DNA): TGTGCCAGCGACAGACAAGAGACCCAGTACTTC.

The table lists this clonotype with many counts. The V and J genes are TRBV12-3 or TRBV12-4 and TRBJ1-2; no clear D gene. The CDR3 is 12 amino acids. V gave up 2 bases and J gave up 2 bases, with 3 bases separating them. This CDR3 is CASSLNNYGYTF. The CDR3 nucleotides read TGTGCCAGCAGTTTAAACAACTATGGCTACACCTTC.

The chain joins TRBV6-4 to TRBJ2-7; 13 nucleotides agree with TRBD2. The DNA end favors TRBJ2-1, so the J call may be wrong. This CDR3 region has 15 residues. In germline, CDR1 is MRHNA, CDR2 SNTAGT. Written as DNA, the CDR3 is TGTGCCAGCAGTGCACTAGCGGGAGGGGATTCGGAGCAGTTCTTC. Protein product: CASSALAGGDSEQFF.

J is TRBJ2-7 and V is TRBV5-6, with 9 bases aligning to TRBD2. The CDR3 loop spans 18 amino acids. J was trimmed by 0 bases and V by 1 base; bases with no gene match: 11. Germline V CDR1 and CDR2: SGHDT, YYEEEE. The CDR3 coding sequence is TGTGCCAGCAGCTTGCCCAGCGGGAGGACAATGGGCTCCTACGAGCAGTACTTC. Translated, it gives CASSLPSGRTMGSYEQYF.

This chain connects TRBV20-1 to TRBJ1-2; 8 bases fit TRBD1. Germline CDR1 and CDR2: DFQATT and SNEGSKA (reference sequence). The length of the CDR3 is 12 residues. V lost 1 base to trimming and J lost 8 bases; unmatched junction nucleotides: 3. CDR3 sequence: CSARGTGSGYTF. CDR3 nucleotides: TGCAGTGCTAGAGGGACAGGGAGCGGCTACACCTTC.

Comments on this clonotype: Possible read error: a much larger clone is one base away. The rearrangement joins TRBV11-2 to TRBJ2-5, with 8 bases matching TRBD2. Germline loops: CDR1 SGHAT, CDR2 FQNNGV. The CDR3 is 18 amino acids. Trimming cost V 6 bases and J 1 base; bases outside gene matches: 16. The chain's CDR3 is CASRIELAVRGIQETQYF. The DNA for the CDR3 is TGTGCCAGCAGAATTGAACTAGCGGTCCGGGGAATCCAAGAGACCCAGTACTTC.

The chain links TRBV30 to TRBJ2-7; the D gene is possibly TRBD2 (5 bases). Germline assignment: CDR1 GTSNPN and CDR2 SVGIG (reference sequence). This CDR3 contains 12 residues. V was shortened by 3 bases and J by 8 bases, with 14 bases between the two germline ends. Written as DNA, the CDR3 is TGTGCCTGGAGCGCTTCGGGGTTCAAGCAGTACTTC. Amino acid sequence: CAWSASGFKQYF. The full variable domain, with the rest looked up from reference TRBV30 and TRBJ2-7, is SQTIHQWPATLVQPVGSPLSLECTVEGTSNPNLYWYRQAAGRGLQLLFYSVGIGQISSEVPQNLSASRPQDRQFILSSKKLLLSDSGFYLCAWSASGFKQYFGPGTRLTVT.

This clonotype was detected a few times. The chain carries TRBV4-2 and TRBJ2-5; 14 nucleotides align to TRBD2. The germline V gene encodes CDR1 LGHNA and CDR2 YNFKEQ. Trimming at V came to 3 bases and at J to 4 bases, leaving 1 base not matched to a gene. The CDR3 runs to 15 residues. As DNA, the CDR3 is TGTGCCAGCAGCCACGGGACTAGCGGGGGAGAGACCCAGTACTTC. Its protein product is CASSHGTSGGETQYF.

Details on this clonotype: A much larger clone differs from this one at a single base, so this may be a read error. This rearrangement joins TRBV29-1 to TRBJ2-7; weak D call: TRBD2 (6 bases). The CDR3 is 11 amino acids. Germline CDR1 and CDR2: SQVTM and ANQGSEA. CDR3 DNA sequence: TGCGGCGCCCGCGAGGGAGGCGAGCAGTACTTC. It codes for CGAREGGEQYF.

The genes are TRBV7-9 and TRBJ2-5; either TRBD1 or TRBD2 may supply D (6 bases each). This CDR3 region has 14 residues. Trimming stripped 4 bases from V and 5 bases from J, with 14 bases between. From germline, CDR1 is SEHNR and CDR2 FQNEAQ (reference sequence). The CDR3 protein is CASSSKGGRETQYF. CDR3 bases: TGTGCCAGCAGCTCCAAGGGGGGTCGGGAGACCCAGTACTTC.

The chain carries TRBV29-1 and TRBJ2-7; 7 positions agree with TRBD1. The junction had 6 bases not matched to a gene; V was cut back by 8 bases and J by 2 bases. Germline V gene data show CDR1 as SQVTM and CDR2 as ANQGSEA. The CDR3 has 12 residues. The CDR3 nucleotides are TGCAGCCTAGGACAGGACCCCTACGAGCAGTACTTC. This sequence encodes CSLGQDPYEQYF.

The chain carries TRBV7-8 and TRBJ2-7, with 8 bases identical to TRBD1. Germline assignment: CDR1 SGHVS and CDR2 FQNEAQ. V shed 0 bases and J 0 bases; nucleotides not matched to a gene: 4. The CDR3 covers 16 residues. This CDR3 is CASSLATGVASYEQYF. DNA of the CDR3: TGTGCCAGCAGCTTAGCGACAGGGGTGGCCTCCTACGAGCAGTACTTC. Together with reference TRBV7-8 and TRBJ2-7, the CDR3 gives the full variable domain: GAGVSQSPRYKVAKRGQDVALRCDPISGHVSLFWYQQALGQGPEFLTYFQNEAQLDKSGLPSDRFFAERPEGSVSTLKIQRTQQEDSAVYLCASSLATGVASYEQYFGPGTRLTVT.

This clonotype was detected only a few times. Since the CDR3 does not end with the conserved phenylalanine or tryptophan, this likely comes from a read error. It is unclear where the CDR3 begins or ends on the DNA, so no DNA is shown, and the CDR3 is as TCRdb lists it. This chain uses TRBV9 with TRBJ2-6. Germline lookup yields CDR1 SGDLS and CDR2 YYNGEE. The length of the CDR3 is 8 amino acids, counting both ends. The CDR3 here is CASSVGTS.

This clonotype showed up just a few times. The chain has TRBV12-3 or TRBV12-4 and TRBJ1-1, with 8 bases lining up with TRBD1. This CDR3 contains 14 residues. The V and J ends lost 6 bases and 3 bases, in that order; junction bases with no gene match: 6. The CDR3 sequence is CASSDDRGDTEAFF. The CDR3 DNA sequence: TGTGCCAGCAGCGACGACAGGGGCGACACTGAAGCTTTCTTT.

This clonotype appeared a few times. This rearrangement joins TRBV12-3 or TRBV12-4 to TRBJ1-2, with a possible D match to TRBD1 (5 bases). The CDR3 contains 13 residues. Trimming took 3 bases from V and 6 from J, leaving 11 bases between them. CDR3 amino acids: CASSFPRADGYTF. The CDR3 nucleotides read TGTGCCAGCAGTTTTCCCAGGGCGGATGGCTACACCTTC.

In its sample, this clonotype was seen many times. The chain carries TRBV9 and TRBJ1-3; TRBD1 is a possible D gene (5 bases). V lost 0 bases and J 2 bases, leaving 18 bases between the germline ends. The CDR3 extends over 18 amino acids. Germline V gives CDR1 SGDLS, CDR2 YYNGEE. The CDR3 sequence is CASSVGRMVRGPGNTIYF. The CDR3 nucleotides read TGTGCCAGCAGCGTAGGACGTATGGTGAGGGGCCCTGGAAACACCATATATTTT.

CDR3: CASRIYAGTSGGAQETQYF. CDR3 nucleotides: TGTGCCAGCAGGATATATGCCGGGACTAGCGGGGGGGCTCAAGAGACCCAGTACTTC. The chain uses TRBV7-9 and TRBJ2-5, with 16 bases lining up with TRBD2. The V and J ends lost 6 bases and 2 bases, in that order; junction bases with no gene match: 12. This CDR3 comprises 19 residues. Per germline, CDR1 SEHNR and CDR2 FQNEAQ (reference sequence).

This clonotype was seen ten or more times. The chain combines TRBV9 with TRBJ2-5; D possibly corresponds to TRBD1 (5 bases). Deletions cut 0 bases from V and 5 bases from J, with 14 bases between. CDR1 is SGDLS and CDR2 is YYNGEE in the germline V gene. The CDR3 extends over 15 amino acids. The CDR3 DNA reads TGTGCCAGCAGCGTAGATCAGGGTTGGTTTGAGACCCAGTACTTC. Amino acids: CASSVDQGWFETQYF.